The clone carrying this TCR beta chain was recorded a few times. Antigen: not known. Combined were second doses at about 4 or about 12 weeks. V lost 5 bases and J 1 base, leaving 16 bases between the germline ends. The CDR3 loop spans 16 amino acids. Germline V CDR1 and CDR2: MNHEY, SVGEGT. Sequencing was performed with immunoSEQ multiplex PCR; in TCRdb, only in-frame clones are kept and a portion is missing. The sample includes about 93,000 clones, 75% to 90% of them seen just once. This sample was taken from a study of T cell responses to AZD1222 COVID-19 vaccine. Study observations and caveats: Baseline testing showed seropositivity in only a handful of AZD1222 recipients. Sampling captured repertoires only after the peak T cell response.

This TCR came from an adult who received the AZD1222 COVID-19 vaccine. Sequencing used peripheral blood, obtained 28 days after the second AZD1222 dose. The gene calls are TRBV6-2 or TRBV6-3 and TRBJ2-3, with TRBD2 as a possible D gene (7 bases). The CDR3 loop reads CASSIDGGPRTDTQYF. CDR3 DNA sequence: TGTGCCAGCAGTATCGACGGGGGGCCCCGCACAGATACGCAGTATTTT.